This TCR beta chain appears in the sequencing data of a study of T-cell memory formation after mild COVID-19. TCRdb itself ran the 5' RACE reads through MiXCR, one entry per CDR3 protein. Seen here are 95,000 to 110,000 distinct CDR3 sequences, roughly an eighth observed once, and the top ten hold less than 40%. There are 15 residues in the CDR3. Germline assignment: CDR1 SQVTM and CDR2 ANQGSEA. Trimming cost V 7 bases and J 6 bases; bases outside gene matches: 17. The chain uses TRBV29-1 and TRBJ1-1; 7 nucleotides line up with TRBD1. The source is a man younger than 30 who had mild COVID-19 (a few samples of this study predate the infection). Cell type and time point are not known. The sequenced material came from PBMCs or a T cell subset sorted from them (not recorded which). CDR3 DNA sequence: TGCAGCGCCCCGGGGGTGGGGCAGGGGGGACCTGAAGCTTTCTTT. Protein product: CSAPGVGQGGPEAFF.